These 28 T cell receptor beta chains were all obtained from the same sample, sequenced in a study of T cells after yellow fever vaccination. A single record per CDR3 protein comes from TCRdb applying MiXCR to the 5' RACE reads. The sample lists about 320,000 distinct CDR3 sequences; around 10% were seen once. The source was CD4+ T cells sorted from PBMCs, collected 45 days after the yellow fever booster vaccination. Receptors originate from a young man who received the YFV17D yellow fever vaccine.

In its sample, this clonotype was seen a few times. The rearrangement links TRBV20-1 to TRBJ2-3, with TRBD2 identical over 14 bases. In germline, CDR1 is DFQATT, CDR2 SNEGSKA (reference sequence). The V and J ends lost 6 bases and 2 bases, in that order; junction bases with no gene match: 7. CDR3 length: 16 amino acids. CDR3 in DNA: TGCAGTGCAGATGGGACTAGCGGGGGCCTCACAGATACGCAGTATTTT. Translating gives CSADGTSGGLTDTQYF.

The rearrangement links TRBV7-2 to TRBJ1-2, with unresolved D. Deletions cut 5 bases from V and 5 bases from J, with 6 bases between. Germline V gives CDR1 SGHTA, CDR2 FQGNSA. The CDR3 has 11 amino acids. CDR3 nucleotide sequence: TGTGCCAGCAGCCGCGAATATGGCTACACCTTC. It yields the protein CASSREYGYTF.

This clonotype has just a few counts. This chain's CDR3 is CASSEKRGGLSTGELFF. CDR3 DNA sequence: TGTGCCAGCAGCGAAAAGCGGGGGGGCCTGAGCACCGGGGAGCTGTTTTTT. V gene TRBV9 combines with J gene TRBJ2-2; 10 nucleotides agree with TRBD2. The CDR3 length is 17 residues. J gave up 4 bases and V 3 bases, and 9 bases lay outside the gene matches. CDR1 and CDR2 (germline): SGDLS, YYNGEE.

The sample holds many counts of this clonotype. The rearrangement uses TRBV11-2 and TRBJ2-5; the D gene is possibly TRBD1 (5 bases). CDR1 and CDR2 (germline): SGHAT, FQNNGV. Trimming took 1 base from V and 9 from J, leaving 12 bases between them. This CDR3 is 13 amino acids long. The CDR3 is CASSLGGPRAQYF. The CDR3 DNA reads as TGTGCCAGCAGCTTAGGAGGTCCCAGGGCCCAGTACTTC.

V usage is TRBV4-3 and J usage is TRBJ1-4; D call uncertain. The CDR3 contains 18 residues. Trimming took 0 bases from V and 7 from J, leaving 21 bases between them. In germline, CDR1 is LGHNA, CDR2 YSLEER. The CDR3 sequence is CASSQDDTSGPGGEKLFF. In nucleotides, the CDR3 is TGCGCCAGCAGCCAAGACGATACGTCCGGGCCGGGTGGTGAAAAACTGTTTTTT.

The V and J genes are TRBV6-2 or TRBV6-3 and TRBJ1-2; D is unresolved. Trimming stripped 2 bases from V and 5 bases from J, with 12 bases between. There are 14 residues in the CDR3. Germline CDR1 reads MNHEY; CDR2 reads SVGEGT. In nucleotides, the CDR3 is TGTGCCAGCAGTTACGTGGCTTACGGATATGGCTACACCTTC. Residues: CASSYVAYGYGYTF.

This clonotype was detected only a few times. The rearrangement joins TRBV20-1 to TRBJ1-3; no reliable D call. This CDR3 has 14 residues. The ends were cut back, 3 bases at V and 0 bases at J, with 9 bases in the middle. Germline lookup yields CDR1 DFQATT and CDR2 SNEGSKA (reference sequence). The CDR3: CSASSGISGNTIYF. CDR3 DNA: TGCAGTGCTAGTTCGGGAATCTCTGGAAACACCATATATTTT.

The rearrangement uses TRBV5-1 and TRBJ2-5; 9 positions agree with TRBD1. Germline lookup yields CDR1 SGHRS and CDR2 YFSETQ. This CDR3 spans 14 amino acids. After removal of 4 bases from V and 4 bases from J, the junction contained 5 bases not matched to a gene. The DNA for the CDR3 is TGCGCCAGCAGCCGGACAGGGGTACGAGAGACCCAGTACTTC. Encoded protein: CASSRTGVRETQYF.

In its sample, this clonotype was seen a few times. This chain links TRBV7-2 with TRBJ2-1, with D uncertain. Germline loops: CDR1 SGHTA, CDR2 FQGNSA. Trimming shortened V by 2 bases and J by 4 bases, and 6 bases separated the two germline ends. The CDR3 sequence is 13 residues long. The CDR3 DNA reads as TGTGCCAGCAGCTTAATCTGGTACAATGAGCAGTTCTTC. Translated: CASSLIWYNEQFF.

The chain recombines TRBV11-2 with TRBJ2-7; no firm D call. Trimming took off 3 bases at V and 10 bases at J, with 19 bases between the two ends. CDR1 is SGHAT, CDR2 FQNNGV, per germline. The CDR3 length is 14 residues. This chain's CDR3 is CASSFSDGSNPQYV. The DNA of the CDR3 is TGTGCCAGCAGCTTCTCAGATGGGTCGAATCCTCAGTACGTC.

Many counts were recorded for this clonotype. CDR3: CASSQGDRGWGKLFF. The CDR3 DNA sequence: TGCGCCAGCAGCCAAGGGGATCGGGGCTGGGGAAAACTGTTTTTT. This rearrangement joins TRBV4-1 to TRBJ1-4; TRBD1 is a possible D gene (5 bases). Germline V gene sequence: CDR1 MGHRA, CDR2 YSYEKL. Trimming removed 1 base at V and 10 bases at J, with 16 bases between. The CDR3 extends over 15 amino acids.

The chain combines TRBV24-1 with TRBJ1-1; 7 nucleotides line up with TRBD1. The CDR3 loop spans 18 amino acids. Trimming took 0 bases from V and 8 from J; bases not matched to a gene: 17. Germline CDR1 reads KGHDR; CDR2 reads SFDVKD. CDR3 in DNA: TGTGCCACCAGTGATTTGCAACGCCCGACAGGGCTGGGCTGGGAAGCTTTCTTT. This codes for CATSDLQRPTGLGWEAFF.

This clonotype was detected a few times. The chain is built from TRBV11-2 and TRBJ1-2; D is possibly TRBD1 (5 bases). Trimming left V 2 bases short and J 12 bases short, with 19 bases between. Per the germline V gene, CDR1 is SGHAT and CDR2 is FQNNGV. The CDR3 is made up of 14 amino acids. DNA for the CDR3: TGTGCCAGCAGCTTACCTCCGGAGGCTATGGGACACACCTTC. This encodes CASSLPPEAMGHTF.

Many counts were recorded for this clonotype. This chain connects TRBV5-1 to TRBJ2-7; D gene ambiguous. The ends were cut back, 3 bases at V and 9 bases at J, with 16 bases in the middle. The CDR3 contains 13 residues. Germline assignment: CDR1 SGHRS and CDR2 YFSETQ. The CDR3 sequence is CASSSSTQSGQYF. DNA of the CDR3: TGCGCCAGCAGCTCCTCAACTCAGTCTGGGCAGTACTTC.

The chain recombines TRBV4-3 with TRBJ2-2; the D call may be TRBD1 or TRBD2 (5 bases each). The germline V and J ends were trimmed by 4 bases and 3 bases, with 9 bases remaining between them. The CDR3 consists of 14 residues. Germline V gene sequence: CDR1 LGHNA, CDR2 YSLEER. CDR3 nucleotides: TGCGCCAGCAGCCTCGGGGACGACACCGGGGAGCTGTTTTTT. Translation: CASSLGDDTGELFF.

In its sample, this clonotype was seen a few times. The CDR3: CSASPSGGGTDTQYF. DNA for the CDR3: TGCAGTGCTTCCCCTAGCGGGGGGGGCACAGATACGCAGTATTTT. This rearrangement joins TRBV20-1 to TRBJ2-3, with 12 bases fitting TRBD2. The junction had 4 bases not matched to a gene; V was cut back by 5 bases and J by 1 base. The CDR3 runs 15 residues. In germline, CDR1 is DFQATT, CDR2 SNEGSKA (reference sequence).

The V and J genes are TRBV3-1 and TRBJ1-2, with a tentative D call TRBD1 (5 bases). The CDR3 is 15 residues long. Trimming cost V 4 bases and J 5 bases, with 17 bases left between them. CDR1 is LGHDT, CDR2 YNNKEL, per germline (reference sequence). CDR3 coding DNA: TGTGCCAGCAGCCCCTCCTTGGGGGGGTGGTATGGCTACACCTTC. It translates to CASSPSLGGWYGYTF.

This clonotype was observed many times. In DNA form, the CDR3 reads TGCAGCGCCATCTTTTACGAGCAGTACTTC. As protein: CSAIFYEQYF. This chain connects TRBV29-1 to TRBJ2-7; D not resolved. This CDR3 comprises 10 residues. V gave up 7 bases and J gave up 4 bases, with 8 bases separating them. Germline V CDR1 and CDR2: SQVTM, ANQGSEA.

This clonotype was detected once. This chain links TRBV10-3 with TRBJ2-7; 10 bases match TRBD1. The V gene's germline CDR1 is ENHRY and CDR2 SYGVKD. This CDR3 contains 14 residues. V lost 3 bases, J lost 5 bases, and 4 bases stayed unmatched. The DNA for the CDR3 is TGTGCCATCAGTGATGGGACAGGGGTCGACGAGCAGTACGTC. As protein: CAISDGTGVDEQYV.

V gene TRBV6-2 or TRBV6-3 combines with J gene TRBJ2-1, with D possibly TRBD2 on 5 matching bases. Germline CDR1 MNHEY, CDR2 SVGEGT. This CDR3 contains 16 residues. Trimming left V 0 bases short and J 0 bases short, with 9 bases between. CDR3 protein: CASSYSTGSSYNEQFF. The DNA of the CDR3 is TGTGCCAGCAGTTACTCGACGGGGAGCTCCTACAATGAGCAGTTCTTC.

This chain joins TRBV5-4 and TRBJ1-6, with TRBD1 identical over 12 bases. The CDR3 has 13 amino acids. V shed 4 bases, J shed 11 bases, and the junction held 1 base outside the gene matches. Looked up from germline, CDR1 is SGHNT and CDR2 is YYREEE (reference sequence). The CDR3 loop is CASSGTGGAPLHF. Here the CDR3 DNA reads TGTGCCAGCAGCGGGACAGGGGGCGCACCCCTCCACTTT.

This clonotype showed up just a few times. The chain employs TRBV6-2 or TRBV6-3 and TRBJ2-2, with a tentative D call TRBD1 (6 bases). Germline values: CDR1 MNHEY, CDR2 SVGEGT. Trimming stripped 2 bases from V and 7 bases from J, with 14 bases between. The CDR3 contains 15 residues. Written as DNA, the CDR3 is TGTGCCAGCAGTTACGCGGCAGGGACATACGGGGAGCTGTTTTTT. It yields the protein CASSYAAGTYGELFF.

Ten or more counts support this clonotype. The gene calls are TRBV29-1 and TRBJ2-1; 9 nucleotides align to TRBD2. Trimming cost V 4 bases and J 7 bases; bases outside gene matches: 14. This CDR3 is built from 16 residues. The germline V gene encodes CDR1 SQVTM and CDR2 ANQGSEA. In DNA, the CDR3 is TGCAGCGTTGGGGCCGCGGCGGGGGGGCCTCGAAATGAGCAGTTCTTC. This codes for CSVGAAAGGPRNEQFF.

This rearrangement joins TRBV12-3 or TRBV12-4 to TRBJ2-1, with TRBD2 identical over 7 bases. V shed 6 bases and J 5 bases; nucleotides not matched to a gene: 4. The length of the CDR3 is 13 residues. The DNA for the CDR3 is TGTGCCAGCAGCCGGACTAGGAACAATGAGCAGTTCTTC. Protein: CASSRTRNNEQFF.

This clonotype appeared a few times. J is TRBJ1-5 and V is TRBV6-1; the match to TRBD1 covers 9 bases. CDR1 and CDR2 (germline): MNHNS, SASEGT. The trim removed 6 bases at V and 7 bases at J, leaving 7 bases unmatched. CDR3 length: 14 amino acids. The CDR3 nucleotides read TGTGCCAGCAGGTACGGACAGGGGAACCAGCCCCAGCATTTT. Protein product: CASRYGQGNQPQHF.

On this clonotype: Lacking the conserved final phenylalanine or tryptophan, this CDR3 likely reflects a read error. This sequence joins TRBV7-9 and TRBJ2-7; D is ambiguous. V was shortened by 2 bases and J by 0 bases, with 2 bases between the two germline ends. CDR3 length: 12 amino acids. Per the germline V gene, CDR1 is SEHNR and CDR2 is FQNEAQ (reference sequence). CDR3 amino acids: CASSLSSYEQYS. The CDR3 DNA follows: TGTGCCAGCAGCTTATCCTCCTACGAGCAGTACTCC.

This clonotype showed up many times. The genes are TRBV11-2 and TRBJ2-3; D not resolved. CDR3 length: 11 residues. Germline assignment: CDR1 SGHAT and CDR2 FQNNGV. The V end was cut by 3 bases, the J end by 6 bases, with 4 bases between. As DNA, the CDR3 is TGTGCCAGCAGCTTCGGCGATACGCAGTATTTT. Protein: CASSFGDTQYF.

This clonotype was seen more than once but under ten times. V gene TRBV4-1 combines with J gene TRBJ2-4; D may be TRBD1 (6 bases). This CDR3 is built from 15 residues. The V end lost 1 base, the J end lost 2 bases, and 9 bases lay between the germline ends. The V gene's germline CDR1 is MGHRA and CDR2 YSYEKL. Here the CDR3 DNA reads TGCGCCAGCAGCCAAGGGCAGGGGACCAAAAACATTCAGTACTTC. Protein product: CASSQGQGTKNIQYF.